The rows below give T cell receptor beta chains drawn from one sample of a study of sequential checkpoint blockade in melanoma. Sequenced by immunoSEQ multiplex PCR; TCRdb stores in-frame clones only, minus some. The table records about 12,000 clones, approximately 24% of them present only once. The sample here was tumor tissue (inferred from file names), taken from a patient given nivolumab and ipilimumab in sequence. The receptors stem from a human donor with melanoma. Both conserved end residues are part of each CDR3. D genes are given only for firm matches. Part of the rows lack a size; the others show once, few, many or a class for expanded clones.

clone size: -
D gene: -
J gene: TRBJ1-6
V gene: TRBV14
CDR3 protein: CASSLADNSPLHF
CDR3 DNA: TGTGCCAGCAGCCTAGCTGATAATTCACCCCTCCACTTT

clone size: few
D gene: TRBD1
J gene: TRBJ2-7
V gene: TRBV6-8
CDR3 protein: CASRPLQGSVEQYF
CDR3 DNA: TGTGCCAGCAGACCCCTACAGGGGTCGGTCGAGCAGTACTTC

clone size: few
D gene: -
J gene: TRBJ1-2
V gene: TRBV29-1
CDR3 protein: CSVVGDTPDGSPYGYTF
CDR3 DNA: TGCAGCGTTGTAGGGGATACTCCGGACGGCTCTCCCTATGGCTACACCTTC

clone size: -
D gene: -
J gene: TRBJ1-1
V gene: TRBV28
CDR3 protein: CASSGDLTEAFF
CDR3 DNA: TGTGCCAGCAGTGGGGACCTCACTGAAGCTTTCTTT

clone size: -
D gene: -
J gene: TRBJ1-3
V gene: TRBV10-2
CDR3 protein: CASSEMGSGNTIYF
CDR3 DNA: TGCGCCAGCAGTGAAATGGGGTCTGGAAACACCATATATTTT

clone size: -
D gene: -
J gene: TRBJ2-7
V gene: TRBV6-7
CDR3 protein: CASSYSSGGEYSYEQYF
CDR3 DNA: TGTGCCAGCAGTTACTCGAGTGGCGGGGAGTACTCCTACGAGCAGTACTTC

clone size: -
D gene: TRBD1
J gene: TRBJ1-1
V gene: TRBV11-3
CDR3 protein: CASSFVDRGMNTEAFF
CDR3 DNA: TGTGCCAGCAGCTTTGTAGACAGGGGGATGAACACTGAAGCTTTCTTT

clone size: -
D gene: -
J gene: TRBJ1-6
V gene: TRBV23-1
CDR3 protein: CASSQKLMSLTSSYNSPLHF
CDR3 DNA: TGCGCCAGCAGTCAAAAGTTAATGTCTCTTACGAGCTCCTATAATTCACCCCTCCACTTT

clone size: hyperexpanded
D gene: TRBD1
J gene: TRBJ1-6
V gene: TRBV19
CDR3 protein: CASSIRGTGLHF
CDR3 DNA: TGTGCCAGTAGTATAAGGGGGACAGGCCTCCACTTT

clone size: -
D gene: TRBD1
J gene: TRBJ1-1
V gene: TRBV6-8
CDR3 protein: CAIHGQGRLKAFF
CDR3 DNA: TGTGCCATCCACGGACAGGGCCGGCTAAAAGCTTTCTTT

clone size: -
D gene: TRBD1
J gene: TRBJ1-1
V gene: TRBV18
CDR3 protein: CASSPHRTGVEAFF
CDR3 DNA: TGTGCCAGCTCACCACATAGGACAGGGGTGGAGGCTTTCTTT

clone size: medium-sized
D gene: TRBD2
J gene: TRBJ2-2
V gene: TRBV29-1
CDR3 protein: CSVDSGGPIAGELFF
CDR3 DNA: TGCAGCGTTGACAGCGGGGGACCGATCGCCGGGGAGCTGTTTTTT

clone size: -
D gene: -
J gene: TRBJ1-1
V gene: TRBV2
CDR3 protein: CASSRETVDTEAFF
CDR3 DNA: TGTGCCAGCAGTAGGGAGACAGTTGACACTGAAGCTTTCTTT

clone size: -
D gene: TRBD1
J gene: TRBJ1-6
V gene: TRBV11-3
CDR3 protein: CASSPTGGESPLHF
CDR3 DNA: TGTGCCAGCAGCCCGACAGGGGGTGAGTCACCCCTCCACTTT

clone size: few
D gene: -
J gene: TRBJ1-5
V gene: TRBV6-4
CDR3 protein: CASSEDWGDNQPQHF
CDR3 DNA: TGTGCCAGCAGTGAAGACTGGGGAGACAATCAGCCCCAGCATTTT

clone size: -
D gene: -
J gene: TRBJ2-3
V gene: TRBV19
CDR3 protein: CASSIGQGSDTQYF
CDR3 DNA: TGTGCCAGTAGTATCGGGCAGGGCTCGGATACGCAGTATTTT

clone size: many
D gene: TRBD1
J gene: TRBJ1-2
V gene: TRBV12-5
CDR3 protein: CASTDRGLYGYTF
CDR3 DNA: TGTGCCAGCACCGACAGGGGTCTCTATGGCTACACCTTC

clone size: few
D gene: -
J gene: TRBJ1-6
V gene: TRBV11-3
CDR3 protein: CASSLPGARNSPLHF
CDR3 DNA: TGTGCCAGCAGCTTACCAGGGGCGCGAAATTCACCCCTCCACTTT

clone size: few
D gene: -
J gene: TRBJ2-6
V gene: TRBV9
CDR3 protein: CASSGRLYSGANVLTF
CDR3 DNA: TGTGCCAGCAGCGGACGACTGTACTCTGGGGCCAACGTCCTGACTTTC

clone size: many
D gene: -
J gene: TRBJ1-6
V gene: TRBV6-8
CDR3 protein: CASSEDFSYNSPLHF
CDR3 DNA: TGTGCCAGCAGTGAGGACTTCTCCTATAATTCACCCCTCCACTTT

clone size: -
D gene: -
J gene: TRBJ1-6
V gene: TRBV6-8
CDR3 protein: CASSYFGLSYNSPLHF
CDR3 DNA: TGTGCCAGCAGTTACTTCGGCTTATCCTATAATTCACCCCTCCACTTT

clone size: -
D gene: -
J gene: TRBJ1-2
V gene: TRBV28
CDR3 protein: CASSRSRNLYGYTF
CDR3 DNA: TGTGCCAGCAGTCGCTCTAGGAATTTATATGGCTACACCTTC

clone size: -
D gene: -
J gene: TRBJ2-7
V gene: TRBV5-1
CDR3 protein: CASSLDGQGYEQYF
CDR3 DNA: TGCGCCAGCAGCTTGGATGGGCAGGGATACGAGCAGTACTTC

clone size: once
D gene: -
J gene: TRBJ1-1
V gene: TRBV10-2
CDR3 protein: CASSELGINTEAFF
CDR3 DNA: TGCGCCAGCAGTGAGCTGGGGATCAACACTGAAGCTTTCTTT

clone size: -
D gene: TRBD1
J gene: TRBJ1-2
V gene: TRBV14
CDR3 protein: CASSLTGDSLYGYTF
CDR3 DNA: TGTGCCAGCAGCCTAACAGGGGACAGCCTCTATGGCTACACCTTC

clone size: medium-sized
D gene: -
J gene: TRBJ1-3
V gene: TRBV11-3
CDR3 protein: CASSGDGNSGNTIYF
CDR3 DNA: TGTGCCAGCAGCGGCGACGGTAACTCTGGAAACACCATATATTTT

clone size: few
D gene: -
J gene: TRBJ1-3
V gene: TRBV5-8
CDR3 protein: CASSLERENTIYF
CDR3 DNA: TGTGCCAGCAGCTTAGAACGGGAGAACACCATATATTTT

clone size: few
D gene: -
J gene: TRBJ2-7
V gene: TRBV11-3
CDR3 protein: CASSLETRSSYEQYF
CDR3 DNA: TGTGCCAGCAGCCTAGAAACACGAAGCTCCTACGAGCAGTACTTC

clone size: -
D gene: -
J gene: TRBJ1-6
V gene: TRBV6-8
CDR3 protein: CASNSELQLHNSPLHF
CDR3 DNA: TGTGCCAGCAACTCAGAATTACAGTTGCATAATTCACCCCTCCACTTT

clone size: -
D gene: TRBD2
J gene: TRBJ2-1
V gene: TRBV6-8
CDR3 protein: CASRASGGRHSSYNEQFF
CDR3 DNA: TGTGCCAGCAGGGCTAGCGGGGGCCGTCATAGCTCCTACAATGAGCAGTTCTTC

clone size: few
D gene: TRBD2
J gene: TRBJ2-5
V gene: TRBV4-1
CDR3 protein: CASSYTSGGIQTQYF
CDR3 DNA: TGCGCCAGCAGCTACACTAGCGGGGGTATTCAGACCCAGTACTTC

clone size: -
D gene: TRBD2
J gene: TRBJ2-1
V gene: TRBV6-7
CDR3 protein: CASSYLVTSGALNEQFF
CDR3 DNA: TGTGCCAGCAGTTACCTGGTGACTAGCGGGGCCCTCAATGAGCAGTTCTTC

clone size: -
D gene: TRBD1
J gene: TRBJ1-3
V gene: TRBV11-3
CDR3 protein: CASSPRTGMNTIYF
CDR3 DNA: TGTGCCAGCAGCCCTCGGACAGGGATGAACACCATATATTTT

clone size: many
D gene: TRBD1
J gene: TRBJ1-1
V gene: TRBV23-1
CDR3 protein: CASSLATGEEAEAFF
CDR3 DNA: TGCGCCAGCAGCCTGGCTACAGGGGAGGAGGCTGAAGCTTTCTTT

clone size: few
D gene: TRBD2
J gene: TRBJ2-3
V gene: TRBV19
CDR3 protein: CASSPPGLAGGTDTQYF
CDR3 DNA: TGTGCCAGTAGTCCGCCGGGACTAGCGGGGGGCACAGATACGCAGTATTTT

clone size: -
D gene: TRBD2
J gene: TRBJ2-3
V gene: TRBV5-1
CDR3 protein: CASSLEVAGLFTDTQYF
CDR3 DNA: TGCGCCAGCAGCTTGGAAGTAGCGGGGTTATTCACAGATACGCAGTATTTT

clone size: -
D gene: TRBD1
J gene: TRBJ2-3
V gene: TRBV15
CDR3 protein: CATSSWDSLTDTQYF
CDR3 DNA: TGTGCCACCAGCAGTTGGGACAGTCTGACAGATACGCAGTATTTT

clone size: once
D gene: -
J gene: TRBJ2-1
V gene: TRBV7-6
CDR3 protein: CASTEVGGRDEQFF
CDR3 DNA: TGTGCCAGCACGGAGGTGGGGGGAAGGGATGAGCAGTTCTTC

clone size: -
D gene: -
J gene: TRBJ2-1
V gene: TRBV4-1
CDR3 protein: CASSPWWVSSVHNEQFF
CDR3 DNA: TGCGCCAGCAGCCCATGGTGGGTCAGTTCTGTCCACAATGAGCAGTTCTTC

clone size: few
D gene: -
J gene: TRBJ2-3
V gene: TRBV7-6
CDR3 protein: CASSLKVFMNTQYF
CDR3 DNA: TGTGCCAGCAGCTTAAAGGTTTTCATGAATACGCAGTATTTT

clone size: few
D gene: TRBD1
J gene: TRBJ1-2
V gene: TRBV6-8
CDR3 protein: CASGPTGGYGYTF
CDR3 DNA: TGTGCCAGCGGCCCGACAGGGGGGTATGGCTACACCTTC

clone size: medium-sized
D gene: -
J gene: TRBJ2-1
V gene: TRBV11-3
CDR3 protein: CASSPLPFNNEQFF
CDR3 DNA: TGTGCCAGCAGCCCCCTCCCGTTTAACAATGAGCAGTTCTTC

clone size: few
D gene: -
J gene: TRBJ2-3
V gene: TRBV6-7
CDR3 protein: CASSQGLTQYF
CDR3 DNA: TGTGCCAGCAGTCAGGGTTTGACGCAGTATTTT

clone size: -
D gene: -
J gene: TRBJ2-7
V gene: TRBV5-1
CDR3 protein: CASSLAYSDGSYEQYF
CDR3 DNA: TGCGCCAGCAGCTTGGCCTACAGCGACGGATCCTACGAGCAGTACTTC

clone size: -
D gene: -
J gene: TRBJ1-4
V gene: TRBV28
CDR3 protein: CASRPRGTATNEKLFF
CDR3 DNA: TGTGCCAGCAGGCCACGAGGGACGGCAACTAATGAAAAACTGTTTTTT

clone size: -
D gene: TRBD2
J gene: TRBJ2-5
V gene: TRBV5-1
CDR3 protein: CASSLAAGTSQETQYF
CDR3 DNA: TGCGCCAGCAGCTTGGCGGCTGGGACTAGCCAAGAGACCCAGTACTTC

clone size: few
D gene: TRBD1
J gene: TRBJ1-2
V gene: TRBV6-9
CDR3 protein: CASRQGQGNGYTF
CDR3 DNA: TGTGCCAGCAGACAAGGACAGGGTAATGGCTACACCTTC

clone size: -
D gene: -
J gene: TRBJ1-6
V gene: TRBV19
CDR3 protein: CASSVHAGYNSPLHF
CDR3 DNA: TGTGCCAGTAGTGTCCACGCGGGGTATAATTCACCCCTCCACTTT

clone size: many
D gene: -
J gene: TRBJ2-1
V gene: TRBV14
CDR3 protein: CASSQVSNEQFF
CDR3 DNA: TGTGCCAGCAGCCAAGTATCCAATGAGCAGTTCTTC

clone size: many
D gene: -
J gene: TRBJ2-1
V gene: TRBV9
CDR3 protein: CASSVRDDSYNEQFF
CDR3 DNA: TGTGCCAGCAGCGTTCGGGACGACTCCTACAATGAGCAGTTCTTC

clone size: -
D gene: -
J gene: TRBJ1-5
V gene: TRBV28
CDR3 protein: CASSSTGIDQPQHF
CDR3 DNA: TGTGCCAGCAGTTCCACAGGGATCGATCAGCCCCAGCATTTT

clone size: -
D gene: -
J gene: TRBJ2-3
V gene: TRBV23-1
CDR3 protein: CASRGGREDTQYF
CDR3 DNA: TGCGCCAGCAGAGGGGGGAGGGAAGATACGCAGTATTTT

clone size: -
D gene: -
J gene: TRBJ2-3
V gene: TRBV23-1
CDR3 protein: CASSQDIRPHTQYF
CDR3 DNA: TGCGCCAGCAGCCAAGATATCCGGCCCCATACGCAGTATTTT

clone size: -
D gene: -
J gene: TRBJ1-5
V gene: TRBV19
CDR3 protein: CAIQQGGSQPQHF
CDR3 DNA: TGTGCTATCCAACAGGGTGGTTCCCAGCCCCAGCATTTT

clone size: many
D gene: -
J gene: TRBJ1-2
V gene: TRBV28
CDR3 protein: CASRRDAGDGYTF
CDR3 DNA: TGTGCCAGCAGAAGGGACGCAGGGGATGGCTACACCTTC

clone size: -
D gene: -
J gene: TRBJ1-6
V gene: TRBV23-1
CDR3 protein: CASISDSSYNSPLHF
CDR3 DNA: TGCGCCAGCATTTCCGACAGCTCCTATAATTCACCCCTCCACTTT

clone size: -
D gene: -
J gene: TRBJ1-1
V gene: TRBV4-1
CDR3 protein: CASSQVIAGEAFF
CDR3 DNA: TGCGCCAGCAGCCAAGTAATAGCGGGAGAAGCTTTCTTT

clone size: -
D gene: -
J gene: TRBJ1-3
V gene: TRBV7-1
CDR3 protein: CASSPGGQYTIYF
CDR3 DNA: TGTGCCAGCAGCCCTGGGGGACAATACACCATATATTTT